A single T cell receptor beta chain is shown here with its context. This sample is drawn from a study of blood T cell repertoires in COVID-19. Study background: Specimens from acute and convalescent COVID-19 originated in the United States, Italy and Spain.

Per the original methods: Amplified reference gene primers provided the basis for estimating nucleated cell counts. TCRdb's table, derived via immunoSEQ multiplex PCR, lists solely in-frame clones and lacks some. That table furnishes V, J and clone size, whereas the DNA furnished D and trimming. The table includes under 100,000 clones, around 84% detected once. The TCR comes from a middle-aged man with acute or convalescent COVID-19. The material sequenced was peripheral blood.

CDR3 sequence (DNA): TGTGCCAGCAGCGTAGGCCAGGGGGGTTCTAATGAAAAACTGTTTTTT. Protein sequence: CASSVGQGGSNEKLFF. The rearrangement uses TRBV9 and TRBJ1-4, with TRBD1 matching 7 bases. Trimming removed 0 bases from V and 3 bases from J; junction bases left unmatched: 5. The CDR3 contains 16 residues. Per germline, CDR1 SGDLS and CDR2 YYNGEE.